This TCR beta chain stems from a study of T cells in Graves' hyperthyroidism and ophthalmopathy. Amplification of TCR beta CDR3 regions was performed using RNA transcripts as template. An initial round of RT-PCR targeting the TCR CDR3 relied on the HTBI primer set. TCRdb used MiXCR to reprocess the multiplex PCR reads, holding one entry per CDR3 protein. The profile shows a few hundred thousand distinct CDR3 sequences, roughly 21% of them singletons. Losses at the gene ends were 1 base for V and 6 bases for J; bases not matched to a gene: 11. The germline V gene encodes CDR1 DFQATT and CDR2 SNEGSKA (reference sequence). The CDR3 is 16 residues long.

The TCR comes from a woman in her 50s with Graves' hyperthyroidism. The V call is TRBV20-1, the J call TRBJ2-2, with TRBD2 matching 7 bases. The sample taken for sequencing was blood. CDR3 nucleotides: TGCAGTGCTAGAGGGGTGAGGCGGGAGAGGTCCGGGGAGCTGTTTTTT. Residues: CSARGVRRERSGELFF.